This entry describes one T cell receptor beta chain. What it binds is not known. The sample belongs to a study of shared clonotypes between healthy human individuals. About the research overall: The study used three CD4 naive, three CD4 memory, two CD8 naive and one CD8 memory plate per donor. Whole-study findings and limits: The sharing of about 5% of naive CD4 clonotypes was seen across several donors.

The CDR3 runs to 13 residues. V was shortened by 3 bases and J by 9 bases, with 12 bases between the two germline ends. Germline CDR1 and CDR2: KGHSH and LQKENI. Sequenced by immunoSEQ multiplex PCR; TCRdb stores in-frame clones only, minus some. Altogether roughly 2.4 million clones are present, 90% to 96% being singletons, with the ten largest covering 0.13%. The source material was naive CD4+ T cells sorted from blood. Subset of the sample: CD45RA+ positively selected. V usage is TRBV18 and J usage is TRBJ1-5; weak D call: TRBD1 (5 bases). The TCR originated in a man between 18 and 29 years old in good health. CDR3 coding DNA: TGTGCCAGCTCACCGGGGGAGTTACGGCCCCAGCATTTT. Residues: CASSPGELRPQHF.